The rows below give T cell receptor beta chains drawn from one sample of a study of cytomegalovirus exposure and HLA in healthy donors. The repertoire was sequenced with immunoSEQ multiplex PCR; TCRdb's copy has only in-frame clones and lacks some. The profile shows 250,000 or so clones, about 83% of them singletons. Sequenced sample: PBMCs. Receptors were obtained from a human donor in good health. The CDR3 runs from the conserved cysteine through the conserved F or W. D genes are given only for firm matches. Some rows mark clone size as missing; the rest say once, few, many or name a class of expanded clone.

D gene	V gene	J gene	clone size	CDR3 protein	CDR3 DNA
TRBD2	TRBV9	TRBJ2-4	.	CASSGAGGDIQYF	TGTGCCAGCAGCGGAGCGGGAGGTGACATTCAGTACTTC
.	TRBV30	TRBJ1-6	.	CAQRTGTYNSPLHF	TGTGCCCAGAGAACAGGGACCTATAATTCACCCCTCCACTTT
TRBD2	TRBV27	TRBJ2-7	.	CASSLGGLAGTYEQYF	TGTGCCAGCAGTTTGGGGGGACTAGCGGGGACCTACGAGCAGTACTTC
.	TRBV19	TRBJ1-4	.	CASSTPRGATNEKLFF	TGTGCCAGTAGTACCCCCCGGGGGGCAACTAATGAAAAACTGTTTTTT
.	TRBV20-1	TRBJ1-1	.	CSAPTNTEAFF	TGCAGTGCCCCCACTAACACTGAAGCTTTCTTT
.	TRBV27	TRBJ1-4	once	CASSPRFTTNEKLFF	TGTGCCAGCAGTCCGCGATTTACAACTAATGAAAAACTGTTTTTT
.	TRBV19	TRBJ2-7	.	CASSIGDNRIGEQYF	TGTGCCAGTAGTATAGGGGACAATCGAATTGGGGAGCAGTACTTC
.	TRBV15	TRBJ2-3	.	CATSRDRDPGDIKNTDTQYF	TGTGCCACCAGCAGAGATCGGGACCCAGGGGACATTAAAAACACAGATACGCAGTATTTT
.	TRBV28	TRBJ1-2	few	CASSLSPGYGYTF	TGTGCCAGCAGTTTATCCCCAGGGTACGGCTACACCTTC
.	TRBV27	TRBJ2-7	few	CASSLSGSYEQYF	TGTGCCAGCAGTTTATCCGGCTCCTACGAGCAGTACTTC
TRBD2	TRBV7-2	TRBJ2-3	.	CASSQGLAGTDTQYF	TGTGCCAGCAGCCAAGGACTAGCGGGCACAGATACGCAGTATTTT
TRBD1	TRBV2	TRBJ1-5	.	CASSEILGTVVSNQPQHF	TGTGCCAGCAGTGAAATTCTGGGGACAGTCGTTAGCAATCAGCCCCAGCATTTT
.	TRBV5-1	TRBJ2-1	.	CASSLAASTYNEQFF	TGCGCCAGCAGCTTGGCCGCCAGTACCTACAATGAGCAGTTCTTC
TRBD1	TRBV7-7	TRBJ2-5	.	CASSPGGSGGWPQYF	TGTGCTAGCAGCCCAGGGGGCTCAGGCGGTTGGCCCCAGTACTTC
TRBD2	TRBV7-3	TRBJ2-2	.	CASSLMAGGPGGELFF	TGTGCCAGCAGCTTAATGGCGGGAGGGCCTGGCGGGGAGCTGTTTTTT
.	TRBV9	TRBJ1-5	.	CASSVDTSGQPQHF	TGTGCCAGCAGCGTAGATACGTCGGGTCAGCCCCAGCATTTT
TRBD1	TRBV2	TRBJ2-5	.	CASSDDRGQTQYF	TGTGCCAGCAGTGATGACAGGGGACAGACCCAGTACTTC
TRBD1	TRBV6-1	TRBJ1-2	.	CASSESGGIDCGYTF	TGTGCCAGCAGTGAATCAGGGGGCATTGACTGTGGCTACACCTTC
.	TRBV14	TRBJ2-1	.	CASSQDLGGWYNEQFF	TGTGCCAGCAGCCAAGATTTGGGAGGTTGGTACAATGAGCAGTTCTTC
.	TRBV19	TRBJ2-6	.	CASSIWAGTGANVLTF	TGTGCCAGTAGTATCTGGGCGGGGACCGGGGCCAACGTCCTGACTTTC
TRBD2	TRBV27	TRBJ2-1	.	CASRSTGTIANEQFF	TGTGCCAGCAGAAGTACCGGGACTATAGCGAATGAGCAGTTCTTC
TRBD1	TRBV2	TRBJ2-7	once	CASSADRRDSPYEQYF	TGTGCCAGCAGTGCAGACCGCCGGGACAGCCCCTACGAGCAGTACTTC
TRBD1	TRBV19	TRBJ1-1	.	CASSSGQGIGTEAFF	TGTGCCAGTAGTTCAGGACAGGGGATTGGCACTGAAGCTTTCTTT
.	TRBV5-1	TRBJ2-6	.	CASSNLPVSGANVLTF	TGCGCCAGCAGCAACCTTCCAGTCTCTGGGGCCAACGTCCTGACTTTC
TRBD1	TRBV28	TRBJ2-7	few	CASNPTGTGGYEQYF	TGTGCCAGCAACCCCACCGGGACAGGGGGCTACGAGCAGTACTTC
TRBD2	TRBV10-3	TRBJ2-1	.	CAISGTSGRADFSSYNEQFF	TGTGCCATCAGTGGGACTAGCGGGAGGGCGGACTTTAGCTCCTACAATGAGCAGTTCTTC
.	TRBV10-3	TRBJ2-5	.	CAISDGQETQYF	TGTGCCATCAGCGACGGGCAAGAGACCCAGTACTTC
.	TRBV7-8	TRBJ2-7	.	CASSPQRDTQSSYEQYF	TGTGCCAGCAGCCCACAAAGGGACACCCAGAGCTCCTACGAGCAGTACTTC
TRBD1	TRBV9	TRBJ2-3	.	CASSVGTGLDTQYF	TGTGCCAGCAGCGTAGGGACAGGGTTAGATACGCAGTATTTT
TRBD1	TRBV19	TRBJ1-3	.	CASRSQGPGNTIYF	TGTGCCAGTAGGTCACAGGGGCCTGGAAACACCATATATTTT
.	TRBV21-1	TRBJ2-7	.	CASSLWSVSYEQYF	TGTGCCAGCAGCCTATGGAGTGTCTCCTACGAGCAGTACTTC
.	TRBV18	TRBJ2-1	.	CASSPLEKRDNEQFF	TGTGCCAGCTCACCCCTAGAAAAACGAGACAATGAGCAGTTCTTC
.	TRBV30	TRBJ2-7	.	CAWSVSSNEQYF	TGTGCCTGGAGTGTCTCGAGCAACGAGCAGTACTTC
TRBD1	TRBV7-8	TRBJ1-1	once	CASSPQGADTEAFF	TGTGCCAGCAGCCCCCAGGGGGCGGACACTGAAGCTTTCTTT
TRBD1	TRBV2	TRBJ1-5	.	CASSGQQGRYSNQPQHF	TGTGCCAGCAGTGGCCAACAGGGGCGTTATAGCAATCAGCCCCAGCATTTT
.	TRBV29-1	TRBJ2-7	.	CSVRGRLTHEQYF	TGCAGCGTTCGCGGGCGTCTCACCCACGAGCAGTACTTC
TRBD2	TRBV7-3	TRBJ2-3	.	CASRGTSGSTDTQYF	TGTGCCAGCAGAGGGACTAGCGGGTCCACAGATACGCAGTATTTT
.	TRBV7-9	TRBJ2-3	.	CSSSSDWASTDTQYF	TGTTCCAGCAGCTCGGACTGGGCCTCCACAGATACGCAGTATTTT
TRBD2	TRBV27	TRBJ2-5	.	CAGSWFSGSRETQYF	TGTGCCGGCAGTTGGTTTAGCGGGAGTCGAGAGACCCAGTACTTC
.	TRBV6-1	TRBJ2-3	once	CASGPRIDTQYF	TGTGCCAGCGGTCCCAGGATAGATACGCAGTATTTT
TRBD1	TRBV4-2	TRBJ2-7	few	CASSPSDRGVSYEQYF	TGTGCCAGCAGCCCGAGCGACAGGGGGGTCAGCTACGAGCAGTACTTC